This TCR beta chain was captured by sequencing in a study of T-cell reconstitution after alpha-beta-depleted transplantation in children (dated by TCRdb to the mid-2010s). In the study overall: The study quantitatively tracked T-cell immune reconstitution after TCRalphabeta/CD19-depleted allogeneic hematopoietic cell transplantation in children using TCR repertoire profiling.

This clonotype was seen ten or more times. Its antigen specificity is not known. The record has no base qualities; no much larger clone is one base away. Library generation was performed with PCR. TCRdb lists the instrument as Illumina HiSeq 2500. Molecular barcoding was employed in the preparation of TCR libraries, with unique molecular identifiers being used to normalize TCRbeta repertoire quantification. Starting from the raw public reads, TCRdb applied fastp trimming at Q25, assembled clones with MiXCR and retained in-frame beta chains. A single entry per CDR3 protein holds the most common genes and DNA from its merged rows. The sample table lists approximately 200,000 distinct CDR3 sequences, roughly 15% of them with a count of one. The ten largest clones add up to 13% of the sample. This TCR derives from a human donor who donated a stem cell graft to a child with acute lymphoblastic leukemia. Sequences were derived from PBMCs from the stem cell graft donor, sampled from the stem cell graft.

The nucleotide sequence reads TGTGCCAGCAGGATCCAGGGCAGGCACACCGGGGAGCTGTTTTTT. This translates into CASRIQGRHTGELFF. This sequence uses TRBV28 and TRBJ2-2; TRBD1 might be the D gene, on 5 matching bases. The germline V gene specifies MDHEN as CDR1 and SYDVKM as CDR2. The CDR3 runs 15 residues from the cysteine to the phenylalanine. Only the CDR3 region is kept as DNA, spanning 45 bases read in frame from base 1. V gives up 6 bases and J gives up 3 bases, and the segment between their germline ends measures 14 bases.